The source of this TCR beta chain is a study of cytomegalovirus exposure and HLA in healthy donors. The study ran its PCR with 60 Vbeta and 13 Jbeta primers. Method: immunoSEQ multiplex PCR; TCRdb's copy keeps in-frame clones and lacks some. The sample lists around 280,000 clones, roughly 89% occurring once. Trimming cost V 2 bases and J 0 bases, with 7 bases left between them. The CDR3 has 14 residues. Germline V gives CDR1 SSHAT, CDR2 FNYEAQ (reference sequence). J is TRBJ1-1 and V is TRBV7-7; D gene uncertain. This TCR came from a woman aged 18-35 years in good health and CMV-seronegative. Sequenced material: PBMCs. The CDR3 sequence is CASSLPGLNTEAFF. The CDR3 DNA sequence: TGTGCCAGCAGCTTACCCGGGTTGAACACTGAAGCTTTCTTT.